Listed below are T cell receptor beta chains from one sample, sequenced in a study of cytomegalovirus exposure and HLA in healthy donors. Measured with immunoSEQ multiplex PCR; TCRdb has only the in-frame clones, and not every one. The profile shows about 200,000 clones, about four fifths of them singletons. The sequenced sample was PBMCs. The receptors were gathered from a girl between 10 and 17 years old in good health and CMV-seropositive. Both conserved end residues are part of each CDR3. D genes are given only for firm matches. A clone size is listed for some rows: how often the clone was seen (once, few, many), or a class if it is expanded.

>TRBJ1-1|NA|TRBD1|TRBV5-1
CASSFRPDRVGFTEAFF
TGCGCCAGCAGCTTTAGGCCGGACAGGGTCGGTTTCACTGAAGCTTTCTTT
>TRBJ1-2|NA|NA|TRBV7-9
CASSLAGGDYTF
TGTGCCAGCAGCTTAGCAGGGGGGGACTACACCTTC
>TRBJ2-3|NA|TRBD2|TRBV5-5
CASSSGASGVSTDTQYF
TGTGCCAGCAGCTCTGGGGCTAGCGGGGTTAGCACAGATACGCAGTATTTT
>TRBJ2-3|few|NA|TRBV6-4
CASSVSGSTDTQYF
TGTGCCAGCAGTGTGTCGGGGAGCACAGATACGCAGTATTTT
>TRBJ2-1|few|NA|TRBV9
CASSVGSTRRIRLSYNEQFF
TGTGCCAGCAGCGTAGGCTCTACGAGGCGAATCCGACTCTCCTACAATGAGCAGTTCTTC
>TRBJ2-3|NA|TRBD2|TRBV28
CASIERGYTDTQYF
TGTGCCAGCATCGAGCGGGGGTACACAGATACGCAGTATTTT
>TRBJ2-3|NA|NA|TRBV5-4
CASSLGRVQDTQYF
TGTGCCAGCAGCTTGGGCAGGGTGCAAGATACGCAGTATTTT
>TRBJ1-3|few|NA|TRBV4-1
CASSQGRDSGNTIYF
TGCGCCAGCAGCCAAGGGAGGGACTCTGGAAACACCATATATTTT
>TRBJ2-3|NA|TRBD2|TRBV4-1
CASSLWGGTDTQYF
TGCGCCAGCAGCCTCTGGGGGGGTACAGATACGCAGTATTTT
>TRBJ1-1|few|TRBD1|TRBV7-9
CASSLGQGVTEAFF
TGTGCCAGCAGCTTAGGACAGGGGGTTACTGAAGCTTTCTTT
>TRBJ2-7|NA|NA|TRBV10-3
CAILALGTYEQYF
TGTGCCATCTTAGCCCTCGGGACCTACGAGCAGTACTTC
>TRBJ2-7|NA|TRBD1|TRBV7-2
CASSLGRGPSYEQYF
TGTGCCAGCAGCTTAGGCAGGGGGCCCTCCTACGAGCAGTACTTC
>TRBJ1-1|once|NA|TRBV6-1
CASVLWRDGAFF
TGTGCCAGCGTCCTTTGGCGGGACGGAGCTTTCTTT
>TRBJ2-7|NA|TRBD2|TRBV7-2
CASSPTSGGAYLEQYF
TGTGCCAGCAGCCCGACTAGCGGGGGGGCCTATCTCGAGCAGTACTTC
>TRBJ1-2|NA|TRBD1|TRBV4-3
CASSQTGGNNYGYTF
TGCGCCAGCAGCCAGACAGGGGGCAATAACTATGGCTACACCTTC
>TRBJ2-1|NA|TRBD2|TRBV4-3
CASSQEATSGGSYNEQFF
TGCGCCAGCAGCCAAGAAGCTACTAGCGGGGGCTCCTACAATGAGCAGTTCTTC
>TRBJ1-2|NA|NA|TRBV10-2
CASRDTGDNYGYTF
TGCGCCAGCAGGGACACAGGAGATAACTATGGCTACACCTTC
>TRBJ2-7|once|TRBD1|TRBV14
CASSQETGQGAREQYF
TGTGCCAGCAGCCAAGAAACGGGACAGGGGGCTAGGGAGCAGTACTTC
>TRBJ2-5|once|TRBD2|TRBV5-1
CASSVWTSGGQETQYF
TGCGCCAGCAGCGTATGGACTAGCGGGGGCCAAGAGACCCAGTACTTC
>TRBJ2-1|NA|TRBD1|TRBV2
CASRKGQVLYNEQFF
TGTGCCAGCAGAAAGGGACAGGTGCTCTACAATGAGCAGTTCTTC
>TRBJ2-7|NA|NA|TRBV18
CASSPGTFSYEQYF
TGTGCCAGCTCACCCGGGACATTTTCCTACGAGCAGTACTTC
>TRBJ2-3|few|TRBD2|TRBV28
CASRLAGSDTQYF
TGTGCCAGCAGGCTAGCGGGGTCAGATACGCAGTATTTT
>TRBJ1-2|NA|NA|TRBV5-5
CASSRLDGEANYGYTF
TGTGCCAGCAGCCGATTGGACGGGGAAGCTAACTATGGCTACACCTTC
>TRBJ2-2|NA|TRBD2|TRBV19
CASSRGTRNTGELFF
TGTGCCAGTAGTCGCGGGACTAGGAACACCGGGGAGCTGTTTTTT
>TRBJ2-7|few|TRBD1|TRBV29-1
CSVFRTGSYEQYF
TGCAGCGTTTTCCGGACAGGCTCCTACGAGCAGTACTTC
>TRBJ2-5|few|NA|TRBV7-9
CASSPGQGRTSGGTQYF
TGTGCCAGCAGCCCCGGACAGGGGAGGACTAGCGGTGGAACTCAGTACTTC
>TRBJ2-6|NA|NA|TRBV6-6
CASSRDSPNVLTF
TGTGCCAGCAGTCGGGACTCCCCTAACGTCCTGACTTTC
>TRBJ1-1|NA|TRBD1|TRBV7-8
CASSLDRGTEAFF
TGTGCCAGCAGCTTAGACAGGGGCACTGAAGCTTTCTTT
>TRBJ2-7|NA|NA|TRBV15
CATSRVVALREQYF
TGTGCCACCAGCAGAGTAGTCGCCCTACGCGAGCAGTACTTC
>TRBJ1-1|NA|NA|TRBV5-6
CASSFKGGTEAFF
TGTGCCAGCAGCTTTAAGGGAGGCACTGAAGCTTTCTTT
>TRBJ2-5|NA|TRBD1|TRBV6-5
CASSPLTGDGETQYF
TGTGCCAGCAGCCCATTGACAGGGGATGGGGAGACCCAGTACTTC
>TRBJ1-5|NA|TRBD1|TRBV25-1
CASTQQGNQPQHF
TGTGCCAGCACCCAACAGGGGAATCAGCCCCAGCATTTT
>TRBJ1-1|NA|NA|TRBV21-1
CASSKKWDRLNTEAFF
TGTGCCAGCAGCAAAAAATGGGACAGACTGAACACTGAAGCTTTCTTT
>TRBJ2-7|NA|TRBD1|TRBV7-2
CASSSKGTQGALGFYEQYF
TGTGCCAGCAGCTCAAAAGGGACTCAGGGGGCCCTAGGGTTCTACGAGCAGTACTTC
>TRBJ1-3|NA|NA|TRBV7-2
CASSQWTAGSGNTIYF
TGTGCCAGCAGCCAGTGGACAGCCGGCTCTGGAAACACCATATATTTT
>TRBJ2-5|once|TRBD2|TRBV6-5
CASSYFRRGGETQYF
TGTGCCAGCAGTTACTTCAGGCGGGGGGGCGAGACCCAGTACTTC
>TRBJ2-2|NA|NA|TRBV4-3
CASSQDRLGGGELFF
TGCGCCAGCAGCCAAGATCGCCTAGGCGGCGGGGAGCTGTTTTTT
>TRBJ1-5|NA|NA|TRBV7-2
CASSSWGVHQPQHF
TGTGCCAGCAGCTCTTGGGGGGTCCATCAGCCCCAGCATTTT
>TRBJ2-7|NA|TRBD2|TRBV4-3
CASSQGSGDPYEQYF
TGCGCCAGCAGCCAAGGGAGCGGGGACCCCTACGAGCAGTACTTC
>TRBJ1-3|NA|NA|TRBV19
CASSIEVGNTIYF
TGTGCCAGTAGTATTGAGGTTGGAAACACCATATATTTT
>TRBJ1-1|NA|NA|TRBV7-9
CASRRTLNTEAFF
TGTGCCAGCAGACGGACACTGAACACTGAAGCTTTCTTT
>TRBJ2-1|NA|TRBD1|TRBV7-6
CASSIPGQGIEQFF
TGTGCCAGCAGCATCCCGGGACAGGGTATTGAGCAGTTCTTC
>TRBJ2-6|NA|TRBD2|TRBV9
CASSVLAGGLGANVLTF
TGTGCCAGCAGCGTACTAGCGGGCGGTCTTGGGGCCAACGTCCTGACTTTC
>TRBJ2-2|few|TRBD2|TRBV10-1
CASSEGFSGATARELFF
TGCGCCAGCAGTGAAGGGTTTAGCGGGGCCACAGCGCGGGAGCTGTTTTTT
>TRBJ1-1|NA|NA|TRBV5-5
CASSQATVNTEAFF
TGTGCCAGCAGCCAAGCCACGGTGAACACTGAAGCTTTCTTT
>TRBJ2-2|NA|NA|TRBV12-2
CASRTPPPGELFF
TGTGCAAGTCGTACACCACCCCCGGGGGAGCTGTTTTTT
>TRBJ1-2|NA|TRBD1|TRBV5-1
CASSLSGTGVEGYTF
TGCGCCAGCAGCCTCTCCGGGACAGGGGTAGAGGGCTACACCTTC
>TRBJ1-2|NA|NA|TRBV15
CATSRGGGRYGYTF
TGTGCCACCAGCAGAGGTGGGGGCCGCTATGGCTACACCTTC
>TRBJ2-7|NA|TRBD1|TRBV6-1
CASSSTGALGEQYF
TGTGCCAGCAGCTCGACAGGGGCACTGGGCGAGCAGTACTTC
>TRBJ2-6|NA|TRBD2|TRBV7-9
CARDRGGGTGANVLTF
TGTGCCAGAGACCGCGGCGGGGGTACCGGGGCCAACGTCCTGACTTTC
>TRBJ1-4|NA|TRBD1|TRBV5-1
CASSLGTGPNEKLFF
TGCGCCAGCAGCCTCGGGACAGGACCTAATGAAAAACTGTTTTTT
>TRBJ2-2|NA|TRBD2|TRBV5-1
CASSLITSGPTGELFF
TGCGCCAGCAGCTTGATCACTAGCGGACCGACCGGGGAGCTGTTTTTT
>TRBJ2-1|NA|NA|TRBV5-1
CASSLIREVAYNEQFF
TGCGCCAGCAGCTTGATCAGGGAAGTGGCCTACAATGAGCAGTTCTTC
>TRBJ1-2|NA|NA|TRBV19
CASSIGRDYGYTF
TGTGCCAGTAGTATAGGAAGAGACTATGGCTACACCTTC
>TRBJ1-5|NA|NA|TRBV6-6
CASSYSDGPDQPQHF
TGTGCCAGCAGTTACAGTGATGGCCCCGATCAGCCCCAGCATTTT
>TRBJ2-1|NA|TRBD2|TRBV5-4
CASSLGPGLAYNEQFF
TGTGCCAGCAGCTTGGGTCCGGGACTAGCTTACAATGAGCAGTTCTTC
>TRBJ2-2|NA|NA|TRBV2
CASRDSFSNTGELFF
TGTGCCAGCAGGGACAGTTTTTCGAACACCGGGGAGCTGTTTTTT
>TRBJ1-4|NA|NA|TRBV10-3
CAISESESYNEKLFF
TGTGCCATCAGTGAGTCGGAGAGCTATAATGAAAAACTGTTTTTT
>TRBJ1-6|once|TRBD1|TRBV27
CASSFTTGAYNSPLHF
TGTGCCAGCAGTTTCACGACAGGGGCCTATAATTCACCCCTCCACTTT
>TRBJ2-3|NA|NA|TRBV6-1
CASPTPFGTQYF
TGTGCCAGCCCTACCCCGTTTGGTACGCAGTATTTT